These 3 T cell receptor beta chains were all obtained from the same sample, sequenced in a study of tissue T cells after allogeneic stem cell transplantation. Some clones are missing from TCRdb's copy, which holds only in-frame ones; the method was immunoSEQ multiplex PCR. The sample lists 4,800 or so clones, approximately 47% occurring once. Stated time point: mouse harvest day 7 after allogeneic transplant. The graft held 10^6 splenic CD5+ T cells and 10^7 T-cell-depleted bone marrow cells. The sequencing sample was made of gut tissue. These receptors came from a female BALB/c mouse given C57BL/6 T cells with graft-versus-host disease after an allogeneic hematopoietic cell transplant.

This clone was seen only once. Gene names and germline refer to mouse. The read comes to an end 1 residue before the CDR3 does, leaving the germline J gene to fill in the end. The gene calls are TRBV26 and TRBJ1-6; 7 bases match TRBD1. TRBJ1-6 has ORF status, its function being uncertain. Germline trimming cut 2 bases from V and 7 bases from J; bases unmatched to any gene: 2. CDR3 size: 14 residues. From germline, CDR1 is KGHPV and CDR2 FQNQEV (reference sequence). The CDR3 region is CASSLEGQNSPLYF. The part of the CDR3 DNA that was read is TGTGCCAGCAGTCTGGAGGGACAGAATTCGCCCCTCTAC.

Worth noting for this clone: Germline and genes: mouse. Sequencing ends 1 residue short of the CDR3 end; the germline J gene provides the rest. The chain combines TRBV19 with TRBJ2-3; D gene ambiguous. V was pared by 2 bases and J by 1 base, with 8 bases between. Germline lookup yields CDR1 FNHDT and CDR2 SITEND (reference sequence). The CDR3 has 14 amino acids. The CDR3 sequence: CASSIRVGAETLYF. CDR3 DNA, as far as it was read: TGTGCCAGCAGTATTAGGGTGGGTGCAGAAACGCTGTAT.

This clone was seen a handful of times. Here the gene names and germline are mouse. The sequenced fragment ends 1 residue before the CDR3 boundary, so the rest is inferred from the germline J gene. This chain links TRBV3 with TRBJ2-1; 9 nucleotides match TRBD1. V trimming: 10 bases; J trimming: 1 base; junction bases outside the gene matches: 5. CDR3 size: 14 residues. Germline V gene sequence: CDR1 SNHLY, CDR2 FYNGKV (reference sequence). The CDR3 loop reads CANRTGANYAEQFF. The DNA read from the CDR3 is TGTGCCAACAGGACAGGGGCGAACTATGCTGAGCAGTTC.